This TCR beta chain emerged from a study of blood T cell repertoires in COVID-19. For the study at large: T cells, B-cell-depleted T cells, or PBMCs supplied cDNA or gDNA.

The length of the CDR3 is 11 residues. The germline V and J ends were trimmed by 6 bases and 4 bases, with 7 bases remaining between them. Germline-derived CDR1 and CDR2 are KGHSH and LQKENI. Original processing notes: Amplification of reference gene primers was used by the study to estimate nucleated cell counts. Assay: immunoSEQ multiplex PCR; the TCRdb copy retains only in-frame clones and omits some. From that table come the V and J calls and clone size; the DNA was used to work out D and trimming. The sample shows about 120,000 clones, over 65% of them seen only once. This clone was seen more than once but under ten times.

Material for sequencing was peripheral blood. The chain employs TRBV18 and TRBJ2-7; D ambiguous. The source of this sequence is a man in his 60s with acute or convalescent COVID-19. The DNA for the CDR3 is TGTGCCAGCTCCCCCGAGTACGAGCAGTACTTC. The encoded protein is CASSPEYEQYF.